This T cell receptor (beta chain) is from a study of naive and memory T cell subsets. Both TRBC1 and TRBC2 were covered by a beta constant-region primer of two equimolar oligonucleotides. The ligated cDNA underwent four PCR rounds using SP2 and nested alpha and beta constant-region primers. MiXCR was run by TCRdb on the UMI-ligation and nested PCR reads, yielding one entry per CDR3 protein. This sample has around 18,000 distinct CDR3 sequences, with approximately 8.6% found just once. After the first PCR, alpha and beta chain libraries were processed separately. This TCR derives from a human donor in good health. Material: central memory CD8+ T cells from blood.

This CDR3 is CASSQEEREGQDTQYF. DNA of the CDR3: TGTGCCAGCAGCCAAGAGGAGCGGGAGGGCCAAGATACGCAGTATTTT. The rearrangement links TRBV3-1 to TRBJ2-3; 10 positions match TRBD2. V shed 0 bases, J shed 5 bases, and the junction held 5 bases outside the gene matches. Germline-derived CDR1 and CDR2 are LGHDT and YNNKEL (reference sequence). The CDR3 runs 16 residues.